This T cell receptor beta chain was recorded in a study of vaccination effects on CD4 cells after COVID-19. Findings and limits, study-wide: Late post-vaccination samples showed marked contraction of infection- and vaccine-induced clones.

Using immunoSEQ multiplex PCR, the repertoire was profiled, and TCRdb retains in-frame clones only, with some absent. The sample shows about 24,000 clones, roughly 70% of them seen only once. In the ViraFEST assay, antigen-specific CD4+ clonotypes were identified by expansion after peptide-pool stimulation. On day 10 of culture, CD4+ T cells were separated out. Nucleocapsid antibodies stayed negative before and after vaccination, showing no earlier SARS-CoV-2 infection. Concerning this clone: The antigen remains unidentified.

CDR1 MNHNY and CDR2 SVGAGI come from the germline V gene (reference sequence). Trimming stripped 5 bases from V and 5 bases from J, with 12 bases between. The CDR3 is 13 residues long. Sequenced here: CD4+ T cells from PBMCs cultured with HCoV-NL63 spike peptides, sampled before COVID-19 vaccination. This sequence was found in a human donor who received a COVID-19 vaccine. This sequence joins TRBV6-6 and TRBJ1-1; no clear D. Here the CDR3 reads CASSQTGMTEAFF. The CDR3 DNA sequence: TGTGCCAGCAGTCAGACTGGGATGACTGAAGCTTTCTTT.